This T cell receptor (beta chain) is drawn from a study of OX40 agonist ivuxolimab in advanced cancers. The protocol was immunoSEQ multiplex PCR, while the TCRdb copy is restricted to in-frame clones and leaves out a portion. The profile covers tens of thousands of clones, with 75% to 90% appearing a single time and over 9.5% taken by the ten largest. Blood specimens came from baseline, cycle 4 day 1, and cycle 7 day 1. The sequence derives from an adult with an advanced solid tumor such as melanoma, head and neck, liver or kidney cancer. The sequenced sample was CD4+ or CD8+ T cells sorted from blood, obtained in a trial of the OX40 agonist ivuxolimab.

The CDR3 protein is CASSPGQGAPYEQYF. The DNA of the CDR3 is TGTGCCAGCAGCCCCGGACAGGGGGCTCCCTACGAGCAGTACTTC. V is TRBV11-3 and J is TRBJ2-7; 11 bases match TRBD1. Germline V gene sequence: CDR1 SGHNT, CDR2 YENEEA. This CDR3 region has 15 residues. The V and J ends lost 5 bases and 2 bases, in that order; junction bases with no gene match: 5.